This TCR beta chain was captured by sequencing in a study of molecular identifiers for immune sequencing clone quantification (dated by TCRdb to between 2017 and 2018). Concerning the study at large: For a replicate experiment, the RNA from either around 20,000 or 99,000 naive CD8 T cells was divided into five aliquots, and four of those aliquots went on to sequencing. The study was a methods study using CD8 T cells to benchmark molecular-identifier clustering-based TCR repertoire sequencing (MIDCIRS) and TCR RNA copy counting.

On the study overall, not on this receptor specifically: Naive libraries contained spiked-in Jurkat TCR RNA (around eleven copies' worth), which is not part of the donor repertoire. Approximately 2.7 recovered TCR RNA copies per cell were obtained by modeling, versus approximately 10 by digital PCR, implying a capture efficiency of roughly 32%. Highly expanded clone sizes could be underestimated because identical TCR molecules may share a barcode. Without barcode sub-clustering, chimeric consensus sequences inflated TCR diversity; chimeras reached as high as 47%. Spiked-in Jurkat TCR RNA equal to a single cell's worth was reported to be detectable even within one million naive CD8 T cells. In CMV-specific effector cells, over 97% of molecules were held by clones above 20 RNA copies, whereas under 1% of molecules were held by such clones in naive cells.

There are 16 amino acids in the CDR3, from cysteine to phenylalanine inclusive. Only the CDR3 DNA is retained, 48 bases long and in frame from the first base. CDR1 MNHNY and CDR2 SVGAGI were looked up in the germline V gene (reference sequence). V was cut back by 7 bases and J by 0 bases, leaving a gap of 17 bases between them. Receptors were amplified or captured by PCR. The sequencing machine was a NextSeq 500. Preparation of bulk TCR libraries followed a previously described approach, with the TCR primers listed in Table S5. Total RNA was purified with the Qiagen AllPrep DNA/RNA kit. Before analysis, reads from multiple sequencing runs of one library were combined. As for the authors' bioinformatics: Reads were retained only if the reads had an exact TCR constant sequence, and the retained reads were trimmed to 150 nt and grouped according to their 12-nt molecular barcodes. Reads within each barcode group were sub-clustered using a 15% Levenshtein threshold, and quality-weighted consensus sequences were constructed for each RNA molecule. Non-functional sequences were excluded, and lower-count sequences lying one edit away from another sequence were also excluded. Based on a fit of two negative binomial distributions, barcode sub-clusters having less than 20% of the maximum read count were discarded. In-frame beta chains were kept once TCRdb had trimmed the public reads at Q25 with fastp and called clones with MiXCR. All rows with the same CDR3 protein become a single entry with the most common DNA and genes. The V and J calls, along with clone size, are taken from TCRdb and not from the paper's own processing. For this sample there are nearly 650,000 distinct CDR3 sequences; approximately 24% appear just once. 0.78% of the sample belongs to the ten largest clones.

Libraries of naive CD8 T cells were built from anywhere between roughly 19,000 and 1,000,000 sorted cells, with 10%, 30% or 50% of the purified RNA used. Naive CD8 T cells, defined as CD8+CD4-CCR7+CD45RA+, were FACS-sorted into RLT Plus buffer on a BD FACSAria II. Ten to eleven TCR copies' worth of Jurkat RNA were spiked into about 19,000-1,000,000 naive CD8 T cell samples to test detection sensitivity. Enrichment of CD8 T cells was performed with RosetteSep CD8+ T Cell Enrichment Cocktail and Ficoll-Paque, after which ACK red cell lysis was carried out. This clonotype has ten or more counts. Its antigen target is currently unknown. No base-level quality is on record; no much larger clone is a single base apart.

In this chain, TRBV6-6 is recombined with TRBJ2-3; the D gene is perhaps TRBD2, on 5 matching bases. This TCR came from a human donor in good health. Some libraries in this study had Jurkat cell RNA spiked in. The sequenced sample was naive CD8+ T cells from blood, with Jurkat cell RNA spiked in. Explained via the paper, the cell subset or site label denotes: FACS-sorted CD8+CD4-CCR7+CD45RA+ naive T cells. The CDR3 protein sequence reads: CASNLLGAPSTDTQYF. The DNA sequence follows: TGTGCCAGCAATCTACTAGGAGCTCCTAGCACAGATACGCAGTATTTT.